The 26 T cell receptor beta chains below were found in one sample sequenced in a study of blood T cell repertoires in COVID-19. Sequenced by immunoSEQ multiplex PCR; TCRdb stores in-frame clones only, minus some. The sample has about 150,000 clones, 75% to 85% seen once. The sequencing input was peripheral blood. These receptor sequences come from a woman aged 45-65 years with acute or convalescent COVID-19.

The chain employs TRBV18 and TRBJ2-7, with D unresolved. With 2 bases removed from V and 6 bases from J, the gap between germline ends came to 20 bases. Per germline, CDR1 KGHSH and CDR2 LQKENI. This CDR3 contains 16 residues. CDR3 nucleotides: TGTGCCAGCTCACCAGAAGTCATCACTTTCCTACGCGAGCAGTACTTC. This sequence encodes CASSPEVITFLREQYF. Supplemented by reference TRBV18 and TRBJ2-7, the full variable domain reads NAGVMQNPRHLVRRRGQEARLRCSPMKGHSHVYWYRQLPEEGLKFMVYLQKENIIDESGMPKERFSAEFPKEGPSILRIQQVVRGDSAAYFCASSPEVITFLREQYFGPGTRLTVT.

The count of this clone is one. V gene TRBV19 combines with J gene TRBJ2-3, with 16 bases lining up with TRBD2. CDR1 is LNHDA and CDR2 is SQIVND in the germline V gene (reference sequence). This CDR3 comprises 21 residues. Trimming took 9 bases from V and 2 from J; bases not matched to a gene: 20. CDR3 sequence (DNA): TGTGCCAGGCCCCCGGGACTAGCGGGAGGGCCAAAACTCGACCACACAGATACGCAGTATTTT. Amino acid sequence: CARPPGLAGGPKLDHTDTQYF.

This clone was found once. This chain joins TRBV2 and TRBJ2-7; tentative D call: TRBD1 (5 bases). Germline V gene data show CDR1 as SNHLY and CDR2 as FYNNEI. This CDR3 has 11 amino acids. V was cut by 6 bases and J by 4 bases, with 7 bases left in between. The CDR3 sequence is CASRGQYEQYF. For the CDR3, the DNA is TGTGCCAGCAGGGGGCAGTACGAGCAGTACTTC.

The chain has TRBV7-9 and TRBJ1-5, with 7 bases aligning to TRBD1. CDR1 is SEHNR and CDR2 is FQNEAQ in the germline V gene (reference sequence). CDR3 length equals 15 residues. The J segment lost 0 bases and the V segment lost 11 bases, leaving 10 bases of the junction unmatched. The CDR3, as DNA: TGTGCCTTAGGGTCCGGGACAGATAGCAATCAGCCCCAGCATTTT. Protein: CALGSGTDSNQPQHF.

CDR3 loop: CASIGQGPYEQYF. The CDR3 DNA sequence: TGTGCCAGCATTGGACAGGGACCCTACGAGCAGTACTTC. This chain joins TRBV6-5 and TRBJ2-7, with 8 bases that match TRBD1. The CDR3 extends over 13 amino acids. From germline, CDR1 is MNHEY and CDR2 SVGAGI. The V segment lost 7 bases and the J segment 2 bases; nucleotides outside the gene matches: 4.

The rearrangement joins TRBV3-1 (or the pseudogene TRBV3-2) to TRBJ2-7; 9 nucleotides align to TRBD2. The germline gives CDR1 LGHDT, CDR2 YNNKEL (reference sequence). CDR3 size: 15 residues. The V segment lost 1 base and the J segment 6 bases; nucleotides outside the gene matches: 7. In nucleotides, the CDR3 is TGTGCCAGCAGCCAAGTCCCTAGCGGGATAAGCGAGCAGTACTTC. This codes for CASSQVPSGISEQYF.

The V call is TRBV2, the J call TRBJ2-3, with a possible D match to TRBD2 (7 bases). V lost 4 bases and J 4 bases, leaving 12 bases between the germline ends. Per the germline V gene, CDR1 is SNHLY and CDR2 is FYNNEI. This CDR3 spans 14 amino acids. The CDR3 loop is CASSAGGAPDTQYF. The CDR3 DNA follows: TGTGCCAGCAGTGCTGGGGGGGCCCCAGATACGCAGTATTTT.

The V call is TRBV24-1, the J call TRBJ1-5, with 8 bases lining up with TRBD1. The CDR3 is made up of 13 amino acids. V lost 9 bases and J lost 7; bases outside the gene matches: 7. The germline CDR1 and CDR2 sequences are KGHDR and SFDVKD. CDR3 loop: CATPSGGPQPQHF. CDR3 DNA: TGTGCCACCCCTTCAGGGGGCCCCCAGCCCCAGCATTTT.

The rearrangement links TRBV6-2 or TRBV6-3 to TRBJ2-7; no reliable D call. The CDR3 has 16 residues. Germline values: CDR1 MNHEY, CDR2 SVGEGT. V lost 5 bases, J lost 6 bases, and 23 bases lay in between. The CDR3 loop is CASSPASRNQNGEQYF. Written as DNA, the CDR3 is TGTGCCAGCAGTCCCGCCTCGAGGAACCAGAACGGCGAGCAGTACTTC.

This clone was picked up one time. The gene calls are TRBV19 and TRBJ2-5; 9 nucleotides match TRBD1. V lost 4 bases, J lost 4 bases, and 10 bases stayed unmatched. Germline assignment: CDR1 LNHDA and CDR2 SQIVND (reference sequence). This CDR3 region has 16 residues. CDR3 region: CASSKGQGRVRETQYF. The CDR3 DNA reads TGTGCCAGTAGTAAGGGACAGGGTAGAGTCCGAGAGACCCAGTACTTC.

The chain has TRBV7-8 and TRBJ1-6; no definite D call. This CDR3 region has 16 residues. Trimming pared 1 base from V and 7 bases from J, leaving 14 bases between. The germline CDR1 and CDR2 sequences are SGHVS and FQNEAQ. The CDR3 is CASSLDLGGINSPLHF. For the CDR3, the DNA is TGTGCCAGCAGCTTAGATCTGGGAGGGATAAATTCACCCCTCCACTTT.

This clone was observed a few times. The chain joins TRBV19 to TRBJ1-1; no clear D. Per germline, CDR1 LNHDA and CDR2 SQIVND (reference sequence). This CDR3 is 13 amino acids long. Deletions cut 6 bases from V and 7 bases from J, with 15 bases between. CDR3 bases: TGTGCCAGTAGCTTAGTGGAGGGTGGTGAAGCTTTCTTT. Protein sequence: CASSLVEGGEAFF.

The chain joins TRBV18 to TRBJ1-1; possible D gene TRBD1, 6 bases. The CDR3 sequence is 13 residues long. The germline V gene encodes CDR1 KGHSH and CDR2 LQKENI. The germline V and J ends were trimmed by 8 bases and 0 bases, with 10 bases remaining between them. The DNA for the CDR3 is TGTGCCAGCCGCGGGGGCCTGAACACTGAAGCTTTCTTT. Its translation is CASRGGLNTEAFF.

The chain uses TRBV27 and TRBJ1-2, with 11 bases fitting TRBD1. The V and J ends lost 2 bases and 8 bases, in that order; junction bases with no gene match: 4. The CDR3 consists of 14 residues. Germline-derived CDR1 and CDR2 are MNHEY and SMNVEV (reference sequence). DNA of the CDR3: TGTGCCAGCAGTTTACGGGACAGGGGGGGAGGCTACACCTTC. Translating gives CASSLRDRGGGYTF.

The rearrangement joins TRBV25-1 to TRBJ1-2; unclear D gene. CDR3 size: 16 residues. V was pared by 3 bases and J by 3 bases, with 17 bases between. CDR1 and CDR2 from the germline V gene are MGHDK and SYGVNS. The CDR3 protein is CASSDLGPEADYGYTF. In DNA, the CDR3 is TGTGCCAGCAGTGACCTCGGTCCAGAGGCTGACTATGGCTACACCTTC.

This clone was counted a few times. This chain connects TRBV7-2 to TRBJ2-2; D perhaps matches TRBD1 (6 bases). The CDR3 covers 15 residues. Germline CDR1 reads SGHTA; CDR2 reads FQGNSA. V dropped 1 base and J dropped 4 bases, with 10 bases sitting between them. The CDR3: CASSLGTGFTGELFF. Written as DNA, the CDR3 is TGTGCCAGCAGCTTAGGTACAGGGTTCACCGGGGAGCTGTTTTTT.

The V gene is TRBV29-1, the J gene TRBJ2-2; D is possibly TRBD1 (6 bases). The CDR3 totals 14 residues. The V end was cut by 6 bases, the J end by 7 bases, with 18 bases between. The V gene's germline CDR1 is SQVTM and CDR2 ANQGSEA. CDR3 protein: CSVYFTGLGGELFF. In DNA form, the CDR3 reads TGCAGCGTGTACTTTACAGGGCTCGGCGGGGAGCTGTTTTTT.

The chain is built from TRBV5-4 and TRBJ2-3; TRBD1 agrees at 7 bases. This CDR3 contains 14 residues. With 4 bases clipped from V and 2 bases from J, the junction kept 4 bases outside the gene matches. Per the germline V gene, CDR1 is SGHNT and CDR2 is YYREEE (reference sequence). CDR3 in amino acids: CASSEDRYTDTQYF. The CDR3 nucleotides are TGTGCCAGCAGCGAGGACAGGTACACAGATACGCAGTATTTT.

This sequence joins TRBV2 and TRBJ2-3; TRBD2 aligns across 10 bases. The CDR3 runs 18 residues. Trimming at V came to 5 bases and at J to 1 base, leaving 12 bases not matched to a gene. Germline lookup yields CDR1 SNHLY and CDR2 FYNNEI. The DNA of the CDR3 is TGTGCCAGCAGTTGGGGGCTAGCGGGGGTGACGGGCACAGATACGCAGTATTTT. Amino acid sequence: CASSWGLAGVTGTDTQYF.

The rearrangement links TRBV11-3 to TRBJ2-5, with D maybe TRBD1 (6 bases). In germline, CDR1 is SGHNT, CDR2 YENEEA. V was shortened by 1 base and J by 5 bases, with 11 bases between the two germline ends. The CDR3 length is 14 residues. This chain's CDR3 is CASSLGDTVETQYF. CDR3 nucleotides: TGTGCCAGCAGCTTAGGGGACACCGTGGAGACCCAGTACTTC.

The V and J genes are TRBV7-6 and TRBJ1-2, with D possibly being TRBD1 (6 bases). In germline, CDR1 is SGHVS, CDR2 FNYEAQ. V was shortened by 0 bases and J by 6 bases, with 14 bases between the two germline ends. This CDR3 is 15 amino acids long. Here the CDR3 reads CASSLAQGGDNGYTF. The CDR3 region has the DNA TGTGCCAGCAGCTTAGCACAGGGAGGGGATAATGGCTACACCTTC.

This clone was seen just once. V usage is TRBV7-2 and J usage is TRBJ1-3; D may be TRBD1 (6 bases). Trimming removed 1 base from V and 3 bases from J, with 13 bases in between. This CDR3 comprises 16 residues. The germline V gene has CDR1 SGHTA and CDR2 FQGNSA. In DNA, the CDR3 is TGTGCCAGCAGCTTAGAACAGGGTGATAGTGGAAACACCATATATTTT. The encoded protein is CASSLEQGDSGNTIYF.

The chain joins TRBV19 to TRBJ1-5; D possibly corresponds to TRBD1 (5 bases). Germline-derived CDR1 and CDR2 are LNHDA and SQIVND (reference sequence). The length of the CDR3 is 13 residues. Trimming took 3 bases from V and 6 from J, leaving 9 bases between them. The CDR3 protein is CASSIGGAQPQHF. CDR3 bases: TGTGCCAGTAGTATCGGAGGGGCTCAGCCCCAGCATTTT.

This clone was counted once. Other DNA sequences from this sample encode an identical CDR3 as well. The chain links TRBV5-4 to TRBJ1-4; 10 bases map to TRBD1. Trimming took 4 bases from V and 7 from J; bases not matched to a gene: 4. The CDR3 runs to 14 residues. Germline V CDR1 and CDR2: SGHNT, YYREEE (reference sequence). For the CDR3, the DNA is TGTGCCAGCAGCCCCGACAGGGGGCGTGAAAAACTGTTTTTT. It yields the protein CASSPDRGREKLFF. Supplemented by reference TRBV5-4 and TRBJ1-4, the full variable domain reads ETGVTQSPTHLIKTRGQQVTLRCSSQSGHNTVSWYQQALGQGPQFIFQYYREEENGRGNFPPRFSGLQFPNYSSELNVNALELDDSALYLCASSPDRGREKLFFGSGTQLSVL.

V gene TRBV30 combines with J gene TRBJ2-5; perhaps TRBD1 as D (6 bases). The CDR3 is made up of 14 amino acids. Trimming took off 3 bases at V and 4 bases at J, with 15 bases between the two ends. CDR1 and CDR2 (germline): GTSNPN, SVGIG (reference sequence). CDR3: CAWRTPGEGETQYF. The CDR3 region has the DNA TGTGCCTGGAGAACCCCAGGGGAAGGAGAGACCCAGTACTTC.

The chain employs TRBV6-5 and TRBJ2-3, with 10 bases aligning to TRBD2. This CDR3 has 15 residues. Per germline, CDR1 MNHEY and CDR2 SVGAGI. V was clipped by 6 bases and J by 2 bases; unmatched bases: 5. CDR3 nucleotides: TGTGCCAGCAGCTTAGCGGGGGGCCTCACAGATACGCAGTATTTT. Residues: CASSLAGGLTDTQYF.